These 8 T cell receptor beta chains share one sample of origin, sequenced in a study of T cells in localized non-small cell lung cancer. TCRdb's copy holds only in-frame clones and misses some; the assay was immunoSEQ multiplex PCR. Of tens of thousands of clones detected, about four fifths appear once; the ten largest clones hold approximately 15%. The sample here was peripheral blood, taken before any cancer treatment. These TCRs come from a female donor older than 55 with stage I lung adenocarcinoma.

The chain recombines TRBV7-9 with TRBJ2-2; D may be TRBD2 (6 bases). The CDR3 covers 16 residues. Germline-derived CDR1 and CDR2 are SEHNR and FQNEAQ (reference sequence). V lost 5 bases and J lost 4, with 17 bases in between. Here the CDR3 reads CASSPMSGVGTGELFF. DNA of the CDR3: TGTGCCAGCAGCCCGATGTCGGGAGTCGGCACCGGGGAGCTGTTTTTT.

V gene TRBV19 combines with J gene TRBJ1-3; D remains unclear. This CDR3 is built from 15 residues. CDR1 and CDR2 from the germline V gene are LNHDA and SQIVND (reference sequence). V shed 5 bases and J shed 2 bases, with 13 bases lying between them. Here the CDR3 DNA reads TGTGCCAGTAGTCCATCAGCGTCAACTGGAAACACCATATATTTT. Protein sequence: CASSPSASTGNTIYF. Based on the CDR3 plus reference TRBV19 and TRBJ1-3, the full variable domain is DGGITQSPKYLFRKEGQNVTLSCEQNLNHDAMYWYRQDPGQGLRLIYYSQIVNDFQKGDIAEGYSVSREKKESFPLTVTSAQKNPTAFYLCASSPSASTGNTIYFGEGSWLTVV.

V gene TRBV10-2 combines with J gene TRBJ1-4; D is uncertain. With 4 bases removed from V and 7 bases from J, the gap between germline ends came to 16 bases. CDR3 length equals 15 residues. CDR1 WSHSY and CDR2 SAAADI come from the germline V gene. Written as DNA, the CDR3 is TGCGCCAGCAGTGGAGTCGGGGTATCAAGTGAAAAACTGTTTTTT. Protein product: CASSGVGVSSEKLFF.

The chain couples TRBV6-6 to TRBJ1-2; 7 bases fit TRBD1. Germline V gene lookup returns CDR1 MNHNY and CDR2 SVGAGI (reference sequence). V was clipped by 4 bases and J by 3 bases; unmatched bases: 8. The CDR3 covers 15 residues. The DNA of the CDR3 is TGTGCCAGCAGTTTCCGACAGGGAGCGGACTATGGCTACACCTTC. Residues: CASSFRQGADYGYTF.

The chain uses TRBV7-2 and TRBJ2-1; the match to TRBD2 covers 13 bases. Germline V gene sequence: CDR1 SGHTA, CDR2 FQGNSA. CDR3 length equals 15 residues. The V and J ends lost 4 bases and 9 bases, in that order; junction bases with no gene match: 6. For the CDR3, the DNA is TGTGCCAGCAGCTGGACTAGCGGGAGCTTAGGTGAGCAGTTCTTC. This translates into CASSWTSGSLGEQFF.

The chain is built from TRBV11-1 and TRBJ1-1; 7 nucleotides match TRBD1. The length of the CDR3 is 15 residues. The ends lost 5 bases at V and 1 base at J; junction bases unmatched: 7. Germline values: CDR1 SGHAT, CDR2 FQDESV (reference sequence). CDR3 in amino acids: CASSRRRGPNTEAFF. The CDR3 nucleotides are TGTGCCAGCAGCCGCCGGAGGGGGCCGAACACTGAAGCTTTCTTT.

This clone was recorded only once. J is TRBJ1-1 and V is TRBV5-6, with unresolved D. V was cut by 1 base and J by 2 bases, with 9 bases left in between. Germline V lookup: CDR1 SGHDT, CDR2 YYEEEE. CDR3 length: 14 residues. The CDR3 nucleotides are TGTGCCAGCAGCTTGTTCCCAGAAAACACTGAAGCTTTCTTT. The encoded protein is CASSLFPENTEAFF.

This rearrangement joins TRBV18 to TRBJ1-1, with 7 bases lining up with TRBD1. The germline V gene encodes CDR1 KGHSH and CDR2 LQKENI. Trimming cost V 2 bases and J 7 bases; bases outside gene matches: 4. This CDR3 contains 13 residues. The CDR3 DNA reads TGTGCCAGCTCACCAACACAGGGGTTTGAAGCTTTCTTT. It translates to CASSPTQGFEAFF.